This T cell receptor beta chain was captured in a study of shared clonotypes between healthy human individuals. The V gene's germline CDR1 is MDHEN and CDR2 SYDVKM. This CDR3 comprises 14 residues. Trimming left V 5 bases short and J 5 bases short, with 15 bases between. As for this clone: Its antigen is currently unknown.

The authors ran the assay at deep level. The protocol was immunoSEQ multiplex PCR, while the TCRdb copy is restricted to in-frame clones and leaves out a portion. The sample has roughly 2,300,000 clones, about nine tenths seen once. Study-level results: The four-donor shared clonotypes exceeded non-shared clonotypes in generation probability, with non-shared ones scoring lower.

Sequencing was performed on naive CD4+ T cells from PBMCs. Indicated subset: CD45RA+ positively selected. This TCR came from a man aged 18 to 35 in good health. Some clones in this sample may be carry-over from other donors' samples. The V gene is TRBV28, the J gene TRBJ1-2, with D hard to call. The CDR3 region is CASSGVPVGYGYTF. DNA for the CDR3: TGTGCCAGCAGTGGGGTCCCGGTAGGGTATGGCTACACCTTC.